The 29 T cell receptor beta chains listed next were all sequenced from one sample in a study of monozygotic twins with inflammatory bowel disease. TCRdb reprocessed the 5' RACE reads and reports one entry per CDR3 protein, with no DNA. The table lists about 420,000 distinct CDR3 sequences. Sequenced: blood. These TCRs come from a human donor with ulcerative colitis or Crohn's disease, or a healthy co-twin of an affected twin (not recorded which).

This chain links TRBV25-1 with TRBJ1-4. Looked up from germline, CDR1 is MGHDK and CDR2 is SYGVNS. The CDR3 is 15 residues long. CDR3 protein: CASTPGLSTNEKLFF. Combining the CDR3 with reference TRBV25-1 and TRBJ1-4 gives the whole variable domain EADIYQTPRYLVIGTGKKITLECSQTMGHDKMYWYQQDPGMELHLIHYSYGVNSTEKGDLSSESTVSRIRTEHFPLTLESARPSHTSQYLCASTPGLSTNEKLFFGSGTQLSVL.

This chain links TRBV12-3 or TRBV12-4 with TRBJ2-1; the TCRdb D gene call, TRBD2, has no DNA to confirm it. The CDR3 has 16 residues. The CDR3 reads CASSLPSGNYYNEQFF.

This rearrangement joins TRBV19 to TRBJ1-3. CDR1 is LNHDA, CDR2 SQIVND, per germline (reference sequence). There are 13 residues in the CDR3. The CDR3 is CASSIGVFDTIYF. The whole variable domain, filled in from reference TRBV19 and TRBJ1-3, reads DGGITQSPKYLFRKEGQNVTLSCEQNLNHDAMYWYRQDPGQGLRLIYYSQIVNDFQKGDIAEGYSVSREKKESFPLTVTSAQKNPTAFYLCASSIGVFDTIYFGEGSWLTVV.

The chain recombines TRBV7-3 with TRBJ2-3. The CDR3 is made up of 15 amino acids. Germline V gene lookup returns CDR1 SGHTA and CDR2 FQGTGA. CDR3 loop: CASSLAGDGTDTQYF. Full variable domain (outside the CDR3, taken from reference TRBV7-3 and TRBJ2-3): GAGVSQTPSNKVTEKGKYVELRCDPISGHTALYWYRQSLGQGPEFLIYFQGTGAADDSGLPNDRFFAVRPEGSVSTLKIQRTERGDSAVYLCASSLAGDGTDTQYFGPGTRLTVL.

The chain combines TRBV12-3 or TRBV12-4 with TRBJ1-5. This CDR3 is 17 amino acids long. CDR3 loop: CASSFISSEGYNQPQHF.

CDR3 in amino acids: CASSDSRGGYNEQFF. V gene TRBV7-7 combines with J gene TRBJ2-1; TCRdb's assignment of TRBD2 cannot be checked, as there is no DNA. Germline CDR1 and CDR2: SSHAT and FNYEAQ (reference sequence). The CDR3 has 15 amino acids.

The V gene is TRBV19, the J gene TRBJ2-7; with no DNA, the TCRdb D assignment of TRBD1 cannot be verified. The CDR3 spans 14 residues. Germline V gene lookup returns CDR1 LNHDA and CDR2 SQIVND (reference sequence). CDR3 sequence reads: CASSSTGTAFLRYF.

This chain uses TRBV11-2 with TRBJ2-1; TCRdb selects TRBD2, and the lack of DNA leaves this call unchecked. The CDR3 is 15 residues long. CDR1 SGHAT and CDR2 FQNNGV come from the germline V gene. CDR3 sequence reads: CASSSGLAGSGEQFF.

This chain connects TRBV24-1 to TRBJ2-1; TCRdb's assignment of TRBD2 cannot be checked, as there is no DNA. Germline V gives CDR1 KGHDR, CDR2 SFDVKD. CDR3 length: 13 residues. CDR3 sequence reads: CATGYLAGTEQFF.

The rearrangement joins TRBV7-6 to TRBJ1-5; the D call of TRBD1 rests on TCRdb alone, since no DNA is present to check it. This CDR3 spans 15 amino acids. Germline values: CDR1 SGHVS, CDR2 FNYEAQ. The CDR3 is CASSLAVQVIQPQHF.

The chain uses TRBV4-1 and TRBJ1-3; TCRdb designates TRBD1, a call that cannot be tested without DNA. The CDR3 length is 14 residues. Germline V gene lookup returns CDR1 MGHRA and CDR2 YSYEKL. The CDR3 sequence is CASSSPGTGNTIYF.

The chain couples TRBV29-1 to TRBJ1-1; TCRdb names TRBD1, which stays unverified in the absence of DNA. The CDR3 runs 15 residues. Per the germline V gene, CDR1 is SQVTM and CDR2 is ANQGSEA. Here the CDR3 reads CSVDGGRGAVTEAFF.

The genes are TRBV20-1 and TRBJ1-2; TCRdb gives TRBD1 as the D gene, but with no DNA this cannot be confirmed. The CDR3 has 15 amino acids. Germline V CDR1 and CDR2: DFQATT, SNEGSKA (reference sequence). The CDR3 is CSARKGQGDYYGYTF.

This rearrangement joins TRBV2 to TRBJ2-3. This CDR3 spans 15 amino acids. Per germline, CDR1 SNHLY and CDR2 FYNNEI. CDR3 in amino acids: CASRLTPSNPDTQYF.

The chain combines TRBV4-2 with TRBJ1-2; lacking DNA, the TRBD1 call made by TCRdb goes unchecked. The CDR3 has 15 residues. Per germline, CDR1 LGHNA and CDR2 YNFKEQ. This chain's CDR3 is CASSQDPAGAVGYTF.

V gene TRBV12-3 or TRBV12-4 combines with J gene TRBJ2-7; with no DNA, the TCRdb D assignment of TRBD1 cannot be verified. The CDR3 covers 14 residues. The CDR3 sequence is CASSRRDGSYEQYF.

V gene TRBV29-1 combines with J gene TRBJ2-2; TCRdb reports TRBD1, a call that lacks DNA to check it against. CDR3 length equals 14 residues. Germline V CDR1 and CDR2: SQVTM, ANQGSEA. The CDR3 here is CSGTVGGYTGELFF.

The rearrangement links TRBV6-1 to TRBJ2-3; TCRdb calls TRBD1, which cannot be checked without DNA. The CDR3 loop spans 14 amino acids. Per germline, CDR1 MNHNS and CDR2 SASEGT. This CDR3 is CAVAQGRRGDTQYF.

The V and J genes are TRBV20-1 and TRBJ2-2; TCRdb returns TRBD1, unconfirmable since there is no DNA. The CDR3 extends over 17 amino acids. The germline V gene encodes CDR1 DFQATT and CDR2 SNEGSKA (reference sequence). The chain's CDR3 is CSARDYSRQVNTGELFF.

V is TRBV11-3 and J is TRBJ2-1; TCRdb gives TRBD1 as the D gene, but with no DNA this cannot be confirmed. Germline values: CDR1 SGHNT, CDR2 YENEEA. The length of the CDR3 is 15 residues. The CDR3 spells CASSPGTGNYNEQFF. The whole variable domain, filled in from reference TRBV11-3 and TRBJ2-1, reads EAGVVQSPRYKIIEKKQPVAFWCNPISGHNTLYWYLQNLGQGPELLIRYENEEAVDDSQLPKDRFSAERLKGVDSTLKIQPAELGDSAVYLCASSPGTGNYNEQFFGPGTRLTVL.

The gene calls are TRBV13 and TRBJ2-1; TCRdb designates TRBD1, a call that cannot be tested without DNA. This CDR3 has 19 residues. The V gene's germline CDR1 is PRHDT and CDR2 FYEKMQ (reference sequence). CDR3 protein: CASSPWTGGAAGGYNEQFF. The entire variable domain, with the rest obtained from reference TRBV13 and TRBJ2-1, is as follows: AAGVIQSPRHLIKEKRETATLKCYPIPRHDTVYWYQQGPGQDPQFLISFYEKMQSDKGSIPDRFSAQQFSDYHSELNMSSLELGDSALYFCASSPWTGGAAGGYNEQFFGPGTRLTVL.

V is TRBV5-4 and J is TRBJ1-1; checking the TCRdb D call of TRBD1 is not possible without DNA. Per germline, CDR1 SGHNT and CDR2 YYREEE (reference sequence). The CDR3 consists of 14 residues. The chain's CDR3 is CASNPGTANTEAFF.

V and J are TRBV5-5 and TRBJ1-1; TCRdb's assignment of TRBD1 cannot be checked, as there is no DNA. Germline CDR1 and CDR2: SGHKS and YYEKEE (reference sequence). CDR3 size: 16 residues. The CDR3 sequence: CASSFGQGGVNTEAFF.

The V call is TRBV27, the J call TRBJ2-1. This CDR3 comprises 15 residues. Germline V gene data show CDR1 as MNHEY and CDR2 as SMNVEV (reference sequence). CDR3 loop: CASSLNGNSYNEQFF.

V is TRBV15 and J is TRBJ1-1; TCRdb lists TRBD1, though no DNA is available to test this call. Per the germline V gene, CDR1 is LNHNV and CDR2 is YYDKDF (reference sequence). CDR3 size: 14 residues. CDR3 region: CATSRDGRGTEAFF.

The chain uses TRBV7-2 and TRBJ2-1. Germline-derived CDR1 and CDR2 are SGHTA and FQGNSA. The CDR3 is made up of 12 amino acids. Here the CDR3 reads CASSPRNTEQFF.

This clonotype is deemed medium-sized by its frequency. The rearrangement uses TRBV7-2 and TRBJ1-5; TCRdb's D call of TRBD1 is untestable without DNA. The CDR3 spans 13 residues. From germline, CDR1 is SGHTA and CDR2 FQGNSA. CDR3 loop: CASSSGGGQPQHF.

V gene TRBV7-9 combines with J gene TRBJ2-7; the D call of TRBD1 rests on TCRdb alone, since no DNA is present to check it. The CDR3 is 11 amino acids. Per the germline V gene, CDR1 is SEHNR and CDR2 is FQNEAQ (reference sequence). This chain's CDR3 is CASGVRGEQYF.

This sequence joins TRBV7-3 and TRBJ2-1; TCRdb gives TRBD1 as the D gene, but with no DNA this cannot be confirmed. CDR3 size: 13 residues. Germline values: CDR1 SGHTA, CDR2 FQGTGA. This CDR3 reads CASGRGIGNEQFF.